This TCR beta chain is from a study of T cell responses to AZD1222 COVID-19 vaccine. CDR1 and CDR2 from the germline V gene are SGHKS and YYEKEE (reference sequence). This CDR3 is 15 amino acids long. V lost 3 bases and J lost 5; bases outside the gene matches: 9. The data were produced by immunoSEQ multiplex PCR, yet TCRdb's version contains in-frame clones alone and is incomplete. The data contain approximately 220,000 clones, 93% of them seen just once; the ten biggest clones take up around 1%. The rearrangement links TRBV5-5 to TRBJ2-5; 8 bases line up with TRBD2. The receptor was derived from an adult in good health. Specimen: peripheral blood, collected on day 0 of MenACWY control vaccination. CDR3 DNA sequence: TGTGCCAGCAGCTCGCGGGGGGTCCCTAGGGAGACCCAGTACTTC. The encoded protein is CASSSRGVPRETQYF.